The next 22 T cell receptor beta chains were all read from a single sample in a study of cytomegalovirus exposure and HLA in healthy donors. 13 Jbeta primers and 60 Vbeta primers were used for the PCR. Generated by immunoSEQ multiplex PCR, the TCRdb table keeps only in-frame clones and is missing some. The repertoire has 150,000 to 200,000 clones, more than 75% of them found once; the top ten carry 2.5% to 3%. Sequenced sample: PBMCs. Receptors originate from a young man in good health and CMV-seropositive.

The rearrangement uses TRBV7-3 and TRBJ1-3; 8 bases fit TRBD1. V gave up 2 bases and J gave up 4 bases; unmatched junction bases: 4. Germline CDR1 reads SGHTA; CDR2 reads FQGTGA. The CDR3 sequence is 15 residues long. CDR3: CASSLSGGAGNTIYF. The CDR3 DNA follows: TGTGCCAGCAGCTTATCAGGGGGCGCCGGAAACACCATATATTTT. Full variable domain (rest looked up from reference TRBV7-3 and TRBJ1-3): GAGVSQTPSNKVTEKGKYVELRCDPISGHTALYWYRQSLGQGPEFLIYFQGTGAADDSGLPNDRFFAVRPEGSVSTLKIQRTERGDSAVYLCASSLSGGAGNTIYFGEGSWLTVV.

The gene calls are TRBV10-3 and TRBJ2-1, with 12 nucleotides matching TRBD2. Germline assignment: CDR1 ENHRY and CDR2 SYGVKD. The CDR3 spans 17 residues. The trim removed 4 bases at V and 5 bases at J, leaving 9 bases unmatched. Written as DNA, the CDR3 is TGTGCCATCAGTGCCCAGACTAGCGGGGGAACTAACAATGAGCAGTTCTTC. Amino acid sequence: CAISAQTSGGTNNEQFF.

The CDR3 loop is CASSSVDRVGTEAFF. The CDR3 DNA reads TGCGCCAGCAGCTCAGTTGACAGGGTGGGCACTGAAGCTTTCTTT. This chain uses TRBV5-1 with TRBJ1-1; 7 positions agree with TRBD1. The germline V gene encodes CDR1 SGHRS and CDR2 YFSETQ. The CDR3 is 15 amino acids. Trimming removed 3 bases from V and 4 bases from J; junction bases left unmatched: 9.

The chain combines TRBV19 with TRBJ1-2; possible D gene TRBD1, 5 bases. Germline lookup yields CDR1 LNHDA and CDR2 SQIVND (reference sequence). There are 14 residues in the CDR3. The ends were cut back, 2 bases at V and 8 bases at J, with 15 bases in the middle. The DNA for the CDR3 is TGTGCCAGTAGTATAATTGCAGGGTCGGAGGGCTACACCTTC. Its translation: CASSIIAGSEGYTF.

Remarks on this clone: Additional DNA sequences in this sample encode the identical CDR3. CDR3 loop: CASSSLAGSSYNEQFF. In DNA, the CDR3 is TGTGCCAGCAGTTCGTTAGCGGGGAGCTCCTACAATGAGCAGTTCTTC. V gene TRBV6-6 combines with J gene TRBJ2-1, with TRBD2 identical over 8 bases. J was trimmed by 0 bases and V by 4 bases; bases with no gene match: 5. Germline values: CDR1 MNHNY, CDR2 SVGAGI (reference sequence). The CDR3 loop spans 16 amino acids.

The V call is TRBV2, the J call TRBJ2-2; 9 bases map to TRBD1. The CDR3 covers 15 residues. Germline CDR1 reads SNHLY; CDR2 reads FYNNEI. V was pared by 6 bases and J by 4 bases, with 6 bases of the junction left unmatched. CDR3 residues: CASRVDRGGTGELFF. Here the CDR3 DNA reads TGTGCCAGCAGGGTGGACAGGGGTGGCACCGGGGAGCTGTTTTTT.

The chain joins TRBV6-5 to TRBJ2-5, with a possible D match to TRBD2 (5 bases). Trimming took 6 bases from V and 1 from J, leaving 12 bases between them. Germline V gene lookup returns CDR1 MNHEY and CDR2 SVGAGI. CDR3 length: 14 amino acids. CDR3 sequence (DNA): TGTGCCAGCAGCCCCAGACTACCCCAAGAGACCCAGTACTTC. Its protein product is CASSPRLPQETQYF.

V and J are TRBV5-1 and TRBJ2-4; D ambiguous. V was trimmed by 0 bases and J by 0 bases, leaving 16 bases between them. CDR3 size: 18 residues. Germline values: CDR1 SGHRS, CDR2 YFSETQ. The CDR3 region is CASSLEASGYLAKNIQYF. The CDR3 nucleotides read TGCGCCAGCAGCTTGGAAGCCTCGGGTTATCTAGCCAAAAACATTCAGTACTTC.

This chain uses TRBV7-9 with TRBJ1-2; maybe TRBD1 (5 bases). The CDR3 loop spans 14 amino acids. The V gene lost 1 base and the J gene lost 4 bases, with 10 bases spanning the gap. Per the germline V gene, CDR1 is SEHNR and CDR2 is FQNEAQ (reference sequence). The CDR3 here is CASSLDNRPYGYTF. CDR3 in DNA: TGTGCCAGCAGCTTAGACAACAGGCCCTATGGCTACACCTTC.

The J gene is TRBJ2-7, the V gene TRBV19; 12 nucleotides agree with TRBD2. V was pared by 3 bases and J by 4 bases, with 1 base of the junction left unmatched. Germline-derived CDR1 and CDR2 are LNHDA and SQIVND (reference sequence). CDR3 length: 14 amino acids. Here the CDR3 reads CASSMTSGSYEQYV. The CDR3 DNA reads TGTGCCAGTAGTATGACTAGCGGGAGTTACGAGCAGTACGTC.

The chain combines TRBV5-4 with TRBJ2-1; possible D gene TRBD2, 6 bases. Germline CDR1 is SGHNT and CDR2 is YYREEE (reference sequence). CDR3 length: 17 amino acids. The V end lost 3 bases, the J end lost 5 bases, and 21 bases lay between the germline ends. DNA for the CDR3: TGTGCCAGCAGCTACCGCCCGGGACTTCAATCCCACAATGAGCAGTTCTTC. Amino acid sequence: CASSYRPGLQSHNEQFF.

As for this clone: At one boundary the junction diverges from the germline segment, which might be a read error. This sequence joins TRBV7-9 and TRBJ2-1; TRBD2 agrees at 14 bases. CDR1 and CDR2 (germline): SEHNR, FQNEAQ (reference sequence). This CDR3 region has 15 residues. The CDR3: CSSSLGTSGSNEQFF. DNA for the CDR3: TGTTCCAGCAGCTTAGGGACTAGCGGGAGTAATGAGCAGTTCTTC.

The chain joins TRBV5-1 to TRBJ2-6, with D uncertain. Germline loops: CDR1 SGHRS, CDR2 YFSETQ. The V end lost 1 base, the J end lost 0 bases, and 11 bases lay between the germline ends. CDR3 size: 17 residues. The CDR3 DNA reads TGCGCCAGCAGCTTGATCGACACGAGCTCTGGGGCCAACGTCCTGACTTTC. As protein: CASSLIDTSSGANVLTF.

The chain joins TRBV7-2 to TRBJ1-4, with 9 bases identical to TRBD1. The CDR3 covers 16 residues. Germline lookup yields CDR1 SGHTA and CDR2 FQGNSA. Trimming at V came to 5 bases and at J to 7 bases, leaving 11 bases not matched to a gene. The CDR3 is CASSHRGQGLGEKLFF. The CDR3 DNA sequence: TGTGCCAGCAGCCACCGGGGACAGGGCCTAGGTGAAAAACTGTTTTTT.

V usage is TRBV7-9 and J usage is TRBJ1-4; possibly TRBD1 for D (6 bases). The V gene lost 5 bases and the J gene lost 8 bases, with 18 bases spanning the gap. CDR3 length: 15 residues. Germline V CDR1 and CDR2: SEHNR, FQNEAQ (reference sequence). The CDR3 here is CASSPQGTGSEKLFF. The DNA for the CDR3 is TGTGCCAGCAGCCCACAGGGAACGGGCAGCGAAAAACTGTTTTTT.

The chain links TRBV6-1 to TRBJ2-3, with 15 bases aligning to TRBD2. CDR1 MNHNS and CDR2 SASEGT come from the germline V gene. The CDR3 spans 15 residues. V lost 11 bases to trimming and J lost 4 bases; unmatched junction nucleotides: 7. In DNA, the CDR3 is TGTGCCTCGGGACTAGCGGGAGGAGGGTCAGATACGCAGTATTTT. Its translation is CASGLAGGGSDTQYF.

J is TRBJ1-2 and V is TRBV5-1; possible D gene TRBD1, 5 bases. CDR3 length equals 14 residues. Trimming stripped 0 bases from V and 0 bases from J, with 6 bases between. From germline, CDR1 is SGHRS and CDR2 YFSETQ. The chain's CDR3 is CASSLVQANYGYTF. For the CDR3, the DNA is TGCGCCAGCAGCTTGGTACAGGCTAACTATGGCTACACCTTC. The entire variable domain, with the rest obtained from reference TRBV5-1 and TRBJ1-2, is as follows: KAGVTQTPRYLIKTRGQQVTLSCSPISGHRSVSWYQQTPGQGLQFLFEYFSETQRNKGNFPGRFSGRQFSNSRSEMNVSTLELGDSALYLCASSLVQANYGYTFGSGTRLTVV.

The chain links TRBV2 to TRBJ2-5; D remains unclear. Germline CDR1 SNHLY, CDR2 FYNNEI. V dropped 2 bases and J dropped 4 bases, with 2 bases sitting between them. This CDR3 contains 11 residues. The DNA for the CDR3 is TGTGCCAGCAGTGAACTAGAGACCCAGTACTTC. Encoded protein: CASSELETQYF.

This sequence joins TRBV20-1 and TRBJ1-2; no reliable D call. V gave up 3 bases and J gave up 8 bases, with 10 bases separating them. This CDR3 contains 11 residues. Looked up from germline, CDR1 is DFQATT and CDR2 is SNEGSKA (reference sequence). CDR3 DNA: TGCAGTGCTAGGGGAGGAGGAGGCTACACCTTC. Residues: CSARGGGGYTF.

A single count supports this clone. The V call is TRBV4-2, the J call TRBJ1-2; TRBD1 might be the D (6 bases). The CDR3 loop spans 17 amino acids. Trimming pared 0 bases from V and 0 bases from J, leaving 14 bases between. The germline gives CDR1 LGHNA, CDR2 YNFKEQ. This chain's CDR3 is CASSQDFRDKANYGYTF. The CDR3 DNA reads TGTGCCAGCAGCCAAGATTTTAGGGACAAGGCTAACTATGGCTACACCTTC.

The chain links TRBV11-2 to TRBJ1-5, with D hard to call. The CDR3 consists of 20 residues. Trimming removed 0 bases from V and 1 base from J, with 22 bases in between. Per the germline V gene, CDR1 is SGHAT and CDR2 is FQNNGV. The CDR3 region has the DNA TGTGCCAGCAGCTTAGAGCCGCCTGACTGGGAAACGGGGAGCAATCAGCCCCAGCATTTT. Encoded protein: CASSLEPPDWETGSNQPQHF.

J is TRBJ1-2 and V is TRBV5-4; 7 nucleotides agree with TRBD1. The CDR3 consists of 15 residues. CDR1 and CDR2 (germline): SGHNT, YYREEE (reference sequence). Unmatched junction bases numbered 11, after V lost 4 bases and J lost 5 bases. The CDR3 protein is CASSGGQPTLYGYTF. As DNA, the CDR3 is TGTGCCAGCAGCGGGGGACAGCCTACACTTTATGGCTACACCTTC.